This T cell receptor (beta chain) was captured by sequencing in a study of T cells in Graves' hyperthyroidism and ophthalmopathy. Whole-study results and caveats: The model made its ophthalmopathy prediction, and onset followed a median about 6 months later.

On this clonotype: Its antigen is as yet unknown.

Template material for amplifying TCR beta CDR3 regions consisted of RNA transcripts. The primer set for the first-round RT-PCR of the TCR CDR3 was HTBI. TCRdb passed the multiplex PCR reads through MiXCR, listing each CDR3 protein once. The data contain 450,000 to 700,000 distinct CDR3 sequences, 40% to 55% of them singletons. The trim removed 7 bases at V and 3 bases at J, leaving 5 bases unmatched. CDR3 length: 13 amino acids. The germline V gene encodes CDR1 SQVTM and CDR2 ANQGSEA. Diagnoses were established using clinical symptoms, serum thyroxine and TRAb, thyroid ultrasound and orbital computed tomography.

The receptor was derived from an adult woman with Graves' disease, either hyperthyroidism or ophthalmopathy (not recorded which). Sequencing was done on a sample of peripheral blood or thyroid tissue (not recorded which). The rearrangement uses TRBV29-1 and TRBJ2-2; 7 bases are a match to TRBD1. The CDR3 loop reads CSAGTAHTGELFF. The CDR3 DNA follows: TGCAGCGCGGGGACAGCTCACACCGGGGAGCTGTTTTTT.